A single sample is the source of the 16 T cell receptor beta chains below, sequenced in a study of cytomegalovirus exposure and HLA in healthy donors. 13 Jbeta primers and 60 Vbeta primers were used for the PCR. Repertoires were generated with immunoSEQ multiplex PCR, while TCRdb's copy carries only in-frame clones and drops some. The repertoire includes fewer than 250,000 clones, approximately 81% of them detected once, and over 1% sits in the top ten. The material sequenced was PBMCs. These receptors all stem from a human donor in good health.

The chain links TRBV7-3 to TRBJ2-5; 10 positions match TRBD2. J gave up 5 bases and V 1 base, and 7 bases lay outside the gene matches. Germline V CDR1 and CDR2: SGHTA, FQGTGA. The CDR3 sequence is 16 residues long. CDR3 sequence (DNA): TGTGCCAGCAGCTTAATCCCAGCGGGAGGGATGGAGACCCAGTACTTC. Its protein is CASSLIPAGGMETQYF.

The chain has TRBV28 and TRBJ2-3; D gene ambiguous. Germline loops: CDR1 MDHEN, CDR2 SYDVKM. V was clipped by 5 bases and J by 0 bases, with 12 bases between them. CDR3 size: 15 residues. The CDR3 region is CASSNAGSSTDTQYF. In nucleotides, the CDR3 is TGTGCCAGCAGTAACGCAGGCTCTAGCACAGATACGCAGTATTTT.

CDR3 DNA sequence: TGTGCCAGCAGCTTAGCTTCCGTAACCTACGAGCAGTACTTC. Its protein is CASSLASVTYEQYF. The chain combines TRBV7-9 with TRBJ2-7, with D unclear. Germline assignment: CDR1 SEHNR and CDR2 FQNEAQ (reference sequence). The CDR3 has 14 residues. The V end was cut by 0 bases, the J end by 2 bases, with 8 bases between.

In this sample, this clone turned up a few times. This chain connects TRBV5-1 to TRBJ2-1; 11 bases line up with TRBD2. Germline V gives CDR1 SGHRS, CDR2 YFSETQ. The CDR3 contains 16 residues. With 4 bases clipped from V and 2 bases from J, the junction kept 5 bases outside the gene matches. The CDR3 reads CASSVLLAGAYNEQFF. The CDR3 DNA is TGCGCCAGCAGCGTACTACTAGCGGGAGCCTACAATGAGCAGTTCTTC.

The chain joins TRBV7-2 to TRBJ2-5; no clear D gene. The CDR3 sequence is 16 residues long. V was trimmed by 4 bases and J by 3 bases, leaving 18 bases between them. Germline V gene data show CDR1 as SGHTA and CDR2 as FQGNSA. CDR3 sequence: CASSSTLRRQKETQYF. For the CDR3, the DNA is TGTGCCAGCAGCTCGACGTTAAGGCGGCAAAAAGAGACCCAGTACTTC.

V usage is TRBV28 and J usage is TRBJ2-4; TRBD2 matches 7 bases. CDR3 length: 13 residues. Per the germline V gene, CDR1 is MDHEN and CDR2 is SYDVKM. V was pared by 7 bases and J by 2 bases, with 2 bases of the junction left unmatched. The CDR3 sequence is CASMGGSKNIQYF. The CDR3 region has the DNA TGTGCCAGCATGGGGGGGTCCAAAAACATTCAGTACTTC.

This chain connects TRBV6-1 to TRBJ2-7, with 7 positions matching TRBD2. Germline CDR1 is MNHNS and CDR2 is SASEGT. V lost 5 bases to trimming and J lost 2 bases; unmatched junction nucleotides: 9. The CDR3 is made up of 15 amino acids. CDR3 DNA sequence: TGTGCCAGCAGTTTATCCGGGACTACCGCCTACGAGCAGTACTTC. It codes for CASSLSGTTAYEQYF.

V usage is TRBV7-6 and J usage is TRBJ2-3; 7 bases are shared with TRBD1. The CDR3 contains 15 residues. The junction had 4 bases not matched to a gene; V was cut back by 4 bases and J by 0 bases. The germline V gene has CDR1 SGHVS and CDR2 FNYEAQ. The CDR3 sequence is CASSSGQLSTDTQYF. DNA of the CDR3: TGTGCCAGCAGCTCGGGACAGCTTAGCACAGATACGCAGTATTTT. Variable domain in full (rest from reference TRBV7-6 and TRBJ2-3): GAGVSQSPRYKVTKRGQDVALRCDPISGHVSLYWYRQALGQGPEFLTYFNYEAQQDKSGLPNDRFSAERPEGSISTLTIQRTEQRDSAMYRCASSSGQLSTDTQYFGPGTRLTVL.

This clone was seen many times. This chain uses TRBV4-1 with TRBJ2-7; D may be TRBD2 (5 bases). With 0 bases removed from V and 0 bases from J, the gap between germline ends came to 9 bases. This CDR3 contains 15 residues. Germline lookup yields CDR1 MGHRA and CDR2 YSYEKL. The DNA of the CDR3 is TGCGCCAGCAGCCAAGAGCCGGGAAGCTCCTACGAGCAGTACTTC. It encodes CASSQEPGSSYEQYF.

The V call is TRBV6-5, the J call TRBJ2-3; no definite D call. The germline V and J ends were trimmed by 9 bases and 4 bases, with 20 bases remaining between them. Germline CDR1 reads MNHEY; CDR2 reads SVGAGI. CDR3 length equals 15 residues. This chain's CDR3 is CASTKQSMPSDTQYF. The CDR3 nucleotides are TGTGCCAGTACGAAACAGAGTATGCCCTCAGATACGCAGTATTTT.

This rearrangement joins TRBV5-4 to TRBJ2-3; 7 nucleotides line up with TRBD2. Germline V CDR1 and CDR2: SGHNT, YYREEE (reference sequence). The CDR3 totals 15 residues. With V trimmed by 3 bases and J by 3 bases, 7 bases remained unmatched. The CDR3 DNA is TGTGCCAGCAGCTCACCGGGAGGCACAACAGATACGCAGTATTTT. Protein product: CASSSPGGTTDTQYF.

V usage is TRBV7-2 and J usage is TRBJ2-3, with TRBD2 matching over 8 bases. The V gene's germline CDR1 is SGHTA and CDR2 FQGNSA. Trimming at V came to 1 base and at J to 5 bases, leaving 8 bases not matched to a gene. The CDR3 consists of 16 residues. Here the CDR3 DNA reads TGTGCCAGCAGCTTAGGGTCGGGCGGGAGGAGAGATACGCAGTATTTT. Protein product: CASSLGSGGRRDTQYF.

This chain connects TRBV4-1 to TRBJ2-7; 9 bases are shared with TRBD1. The germline gives CDR1 MGHRA, CDR2 YSYEKL. V lost 4 bases to trimming and J lost 0 bases; unmatched junction nucleotides: 10. The CDR3 runs to 17 residues. Here the CDR3 reads CASSPGTGFVLSYEQYF. The CDR3 DNA sequence: TGCGCCAGCAGCCCGGGGACAGGGTTCGTTCTCTCCTACGAGCAGTACTTC.

The sample holds one count of this clone. The gene calls are TRBV7-9 and TRBJ1-1, with D tentatively TRBD1 (6 bases). V shed 1 base and J shed 6 bases, with 6 bases lying between them. This CDR3 spans 12 amino acids. CDR1 is SEHNR and CDR2 is FQNEAQ in the germline V gene (reference sequence). CDR3 protein: CASSLDRAEAFF. The DNA of the CDR3 is TGTGCCAGCAGCTTAGACAGGGCTGAAGCTTTCTTT.

The CDR3 nucleotides are TGTGCCAGCAGCTTATCCGTAGCGGGATTGCCTCGTTCCGAGCAGTACTTC. Its translation: CASSLSVAGLPRSEQYF. V usage is TRBV11-1 and J usage is TRBJ2-7; 8 nucleotides line up with TRBD2. This CDR3 has 17 residues. The V and J ends lost 2 bases and 6 bases, in that order; junction bases with no gene match: 15. Germline V gene lookup returns CDR1 SGHAT and CDR2 FQDESV (reference sequence). Together with reference TRBV11-1 and TRBJ2-7, the CDR3 gives the full variable domain: EAEVAQSPRYKITEKSQAVAFWCDPISGHATLYWYRQILGQGPELLVQFQDESVVDDSQLPKDRFSAERLKGVDSTLKIQPAELGDSAMYLCASSLSVAGLPRSEQYFGPGTRLTVT.

As regards this clone: A junction boundary mismatches the germline segment, possibly from a read error. This chain links TRBV7-9 with TRBJ1-1; no clear D gene. The germline V gene encodes CDR1 SEHNR and CDR2 FQNEAQ (reference sequence). This CDR3 region has 15 residues. CDR3 sequence reads: CSSSLMSSRNTEAFF. The CDR3 DNA reads TGTTCCAGCAGCTTAATGTCATCCAGAAACACTGAAGCTTTCTTT.